Listed here are 10 T cell receptor beta chains from one sample, sequenced in a study of OX40 agonist ivuxolimab in advanced cancers. Data came from immunoSEQ multiplex PCR; TCRdb stores just in-frame clones and leaves some out. The table lists 80,000 or so clones, 85% to 95% of them singletons, with roughly an eighth in the top ten. This sample comprised CD4+ or CD8+ T cells sorted from blood, obtained in a trial of the OX40 agonist ivuxolimab. Every receptor here comes from an adult with an advanced solid tumor such as melanoma, head and neck, liver or kidney cancer.

This clone is medium-sized within its sample. The rearrangement uses TRBV30 and TRBJ1-5, with D hard to call. CDR3 length: 13 amino acids. CDR1 is GTSNPN, CDR2 SVGIG, per germline (reference sequence). Trimming left V 0 bases short and J 4 bases short, with 7 bases between. CDR3 amino acids: CAWSVLRNQPQHF. For the CDR3, the DNA is TGTGCCTGGAGTGTATTGAGGAATCAGCCCCAGCATTTT.

This chain joins TRBV7-9 and TRBJ2-1; tentative D call: TRBD2 (6 bases). CDR3 length: 15 amino acids. Germline loops: CDR1 SEHNR, CDR2 FQNEAQ (reference sequence). The V gene lost 3 bases and the J gene lost 9 bases, with 18 bases spanning the gap. The CDR3 sequence is CASSFGGEHLSEQFF. As DNA, the CDR3 is TGTGCCAGCAGCTTTGGCGGGGAGCACCTTTCTGAGCAGTTCTTC.

The J gene is TRBJ1-2, the V gene TRBV6-6, with D uncertain. Trimming pared 0 bases from V and 6 bases from J, leaving 14 bases between. CDR1 and CDR2 from the germline V gene are MNHNY and SVGAGI (reference sequence). The CDR3 length is 15 residues. The CDR3 nucleotides read TGTGCCAGCAGTTACTCGAGGCAGGTTGGTGATGGCTACACCTTC. The encoded protein is CASSYSRQVGDGYTF.

This clone was seen only a few times. The chain joins TRBV13 to TRBJ1-2, with D unclear. The germline V gene has CDR1 PRHDT and CDR2 FYEKMQ (reference sequence). V dropped 5 bases and J dropped 8 bases, with 15 bases sitting between them. CDR3 length: 13 residues. CDR3 nucleotides: TGTGCCAGCAGCCCGAATTTGGTACAGGGCTACACCTTC. Its translation: CASSPNLVQGYTF.

This CDR3 is CASSGGWSTTYEQYF. The CDR3 nucleotides are TGTGCCAGCAGCGGGGGGTGGTCTACAACCTACGAGCAGTACTTC. The chain joins TRBV27 to TRBJ2-7, with 7 bases that match TRBD2. In germline, CDR1 is MNHEY, CDR2 SMNVEV (reference sequence). J lost 2 bases, V lost 6 bases, and 10 bases had no gene match. The CDR3 runs to 15 residues.

The rearrangement joins TRBV4-1 to TRBJ2-1; 11 bases are shared with TRBD2. CDR3 size: 16 residues. CDR1 is MGHRA, CDR2 YSYEKL, per germline. J gave up 4 bases and V 4 bases, and 6 bases lay outside the gene matches. This CDR3 reads CASSRVAGGQYNEQFF. Here the CDR3 DNA reads TGCGCCAGCAGCCGAGTAGCGGGGGGGCAATACAATGAGCAGTTCTTC.

The chain joins TRBV4-1 to TRBJ1-5; D gene uncertain. The CDR3 totals 16 residues. Per germline, CDR1 MGHRA and CDR2 YSYEKL. V was trimmed by 4 bases and J by 4 bases, leaving 17 bases between them. CDR3 protein: CASSLDRAPLNQPQHF. For the CDR3, the DNA is TGCGCCAGCAGCCTAGACCGGGCCCCACTTAATCAGCCCCAGCATTTT.

This chain uses TRBV21-1 with TRBJ2-5. TRBV21-1 is listed as a pseudogene. The CDR3 extends over 14 amino acids. The DNA of the CDR3 is TGTGCCAGCAGCAAGTGGGGGGCCCAAGAGACCCAGTACTTC. Translated: CASSKWGAQETQYF.

J is TRBJ2-7 and V is TRBV9; no clear D gene. V was trimmed by 4 bases and J by 7 bases, leaving 9 bases between them. Germline V gives CDR1 SGDLS, CDR2 YYNGEE. The CDR3 runs to 11 residues. The CDR3 loop is CASSTPGEQYF. CDR3 nucleotides: TGTGCCAGCAGCACCCCCGGGGAGCAGTACTTC.

The rearrangement joins TRBV19 to TRBJ2-3; D possibly corresponds to TRBD2 (6 bases). Trimming stripped 3 bases from V and 2 bases from J, with 12 bases between. Germline values: CDR1 LNHDA, CDR2 SQIVND (reference sequence). The CDR3 extends over 15 amino acids. As DNA, the CDR3 is TGTGCCAGTAGTATCGTCGGGAGACCCACAGATACGCAGTATTTT. It is translated as CASSIVGRPTDTQYF.